The text below deals with one T cell receptor (beta chain). The sample comes from a study of blood T cell repertoires in COVID-19. Study-level background: Collection of acute and convalescent COVID-19 samples took place in the United States, Italy and Spain. T cells, B-cell-depleted T cells, or PBMCs supplied cDNA or gDNA.

Per the germline V gene, CDR1 is SGHNT and CDR2 is YYREEE (reference sequence). The V end was cut by 0 bases, the J end by 2 bases, with 10 bases between. The CDR3 is made up of 15 amino acids. Original methodology: Amplification of reference gene primers was used by the study to estimate nucleated cell counts. Profiling relied on immunoSEQ multiplex PCR, and the TCRdb table lists in-frame clones only, not all of them. V and J calls and clone size are those listed in that table; D and trimming were worked out from the DNA. Among about 83,000 clones listed, 80% to 90% were seen once. Sequencing was performed on peripheral blood. The chain carries TRBV5-4 and TRBJ2-3; D is possibly TRBD2 (5 bases). The receptor's source is a human donor in a cohort sampled during active COVID-19. CDR3 nucleotide sequence: TGTGCCAGCAGCTTGGTGCGGGCGGACACAGATACGCAGTATTTT. Protein product: CASSLVRADTDTQYF.